The 20 T cell receptor beta chains below all came from one sample that was sequenced in a study of blood T cells in healthy people across ages. Using a J-beta primer mix together with a sample-barcoded 5' primer, a second PCR was run for roughly 7 to 11 cycles. In TCRdb, the 5' RACE reads were re-called with MiXCR into one record per CDR3 protein. The data show some 1.7 million distinct CDR3 sequences, 28% seen once. The sample comprised blood. Receptor source: a woman aged 25 to 45 in good health.

This clonotype was counted a single time. V gene TRBV13 combines with J gene TRBJ2-7; TRBD2 aligns across 9 bases. The CDR3 is 15 residues long. V trimming: 4 bases; J trimming: 7 bases; junction bases outside the gene matches: 11. Germline V gene sequence: CDR1 PRHDT, CDR2 FYEKMQ (reference sequence). The CDR3 DNA follows: TGTGCCAGCAGCTCCCCCGGACTAGCGTTTGATGAGCAGTACTTC. Its translation is CASSSPGLAFDEQYF.

Worth noting for this clonotype: This may stem from a read error, because a much larger clone lies one nucleotide away. This CDR3 is CASSLAAGACETQYF. The CDR3 bases are TGTGCCAGCAGCTTGGCGGCGGGAGCATGCGAGACCCAGTACTTC. The rearrangement links TRBV5-6 to TRBJ2-5; TRBD2 matches at 7 bases. Germline V lookup: CDR1 SGHDT, CDR2 YYEEEE. The CDR3 covers 15 residues. V gave up 0 bases and J gave up 5 bases; unmatched junction bases: 7.

In its sample, this clonotype was seen a few times. The rearrangement joins TRBV27 to TRBJ1-2; no firm D call. The CDR3 length is 19 residues. Germline-derived CDR1 and CDR2 are MNHEY and SMNVEV (reference sequence). Trimming left V 2 bases short and J 0 bases short, with 22 bases between. The DNA of the CDR3 is TGTGCCAGCAGTTTAAAAGCCCTACAGATCTATAATACTAACTATGGCTACACCTTC. This sequence encodes CASSLKALQIYNTNYGYTF.

The chain is built from TRBV12-3 or TRBV12-4 and TRBJ1-3, with D unclear. The CDR3 is 16 residues long. Between the trimmed V and J ends, which lost 3 bases and 0 bases, there was a span of 12 bases. CDR3 in amino acids: CASSFAGFSSGNTIYF. DNA for the CDR3: TGTGCCAGCAGTTTCGCGGGGTTTAGCTCTGGAAACACCATATATTTT.

In this sample, this clonotype turned up many times. A junction boundary mismatches the germline segment, possibly from a read error. This sequence joins TRBV6-2 or TRBV6-3 and TRBJ2-1, with D unclear. The CDR3 loop spans 14 amino acids. CDR1 is MNHEY and CDR2 is SVGEGT in the germline V gene. The CDR3 spells CASSWSVSYNEQFF. CDR3 DNA: TGTGCCAGTAGTTGGAGCGTGTCCTACAATGAGCAGTTCTTC.

This chain connects TRBV12-3 or TRBV12-4 to TRBJ2-7; TRBD2 aligns across 11 bases. The CDR3 covers 17 residues. With V trimmed by 5 bases and J by 2 bases, 11 bases remained unmatched. CDR3 residues: CASSGGTIAGGPYEQYF. In DNA, the CDR3 is TGTGCCAGCAGTGGTGGAACGATAGCGGGGGGGCCCTACGAGCAGTACTTC.

The CDR3 DNA sequence: TGTGCCAGCAAATATTCGGGACGGGGCAATCAGCCCCAGCATTTT. Translating gives CASKYSGRGNQPQHF. The chain employs TRBV6-2 or TRBV6-3 and TRBJ1-5, with D tentatively TRBD1 (5 bases). The V and J ends lost 7 bases and 2 bases respectively, with 15 bases between them. The germline CDR1 and CDR2 sequences are MNHEY and SVGEGT. The CDR3 consists of 15 residues.

This clonotype was observed a few times. The rearrangement uses TRBV29-1 and TRBJ2-1; maybe TRBD2 (6 bases). Trimming shortened V by 3 bases and J by 3 bases, and 12 bases separated the two germline ends. The CDR3 has 14 amino acids. Germline values: CDR1 SQVTM, CDR2 ANQGSEA. The CDR3 spells CSVDTRGNYNEQFF. The CDR3, as DNA: TGCAGCGTTGATACCCGGGGGAACTACAATGAGCAGTTCTTC.

The V gene is TRBV7-8, the J gene TRBJ2-3, with 9 bases lining up with TRBD2. This CDR3 region has 15 residues. From germline, CDR1 is SGHVS and CDR2 FQNEAQ. J lost 6 bases, V lost 2 bases, and 6 bases had no gene match. CDR3 sequence reads: CASSLLAGMEDTQYF. CDR3 nucleotide sequence: TGTGCCAGCAGCTTACTAGCGGGGATGGAGGATACGCAGTATTTT.

This clonotype was observed a few times. CDR3 sequence (DNA): TGTGCCAGCAGCCCGCAGGTTATGAACACCGGGGAGCTGTTTTTT. Its translation is CASSPQVMNTGELFF. The chain carries TRBV7-2 and TRBJ2-2; D remains unclear. V dropped 5 bases and J dropped 1 base, with 11 bases sitting between them. There are 15 residues in the CDR3. The germline V gene has CDR1 SGHTA and CDR2 FQGNSA.

Comments on this clonotype: One junction end does not reproduce the germline sequence, and a read error may be involved. The chain joins TRBV7-2 to TRBJ2-1; D not resolved. The CDR3 totals 12 residues. Germline CDR1 SGHTA, CDR2 FQGNSA. CDR3 in amino acids: CACSLYMGEQFF. For the CDR3, the DNA is TGTGCCTGCAGCTTATACATGGGTGAGCAGTTCTTC.

There are a few counts of this clonotype. J is TRBJ2-1 and V is TRBV2; the match to TRBD2 covers 7 bases. V was pared by 6 bases and J by 6 bases, with 8 bases of the junction left unmatched. Germline CDR1 is SNHLY and CDR2 is FYNNEI. The CDR3 spans 14 residues. The CDR3 protein is CASRMPSGGNEQFF. The CDR3 nucleotides are TGTGCCAGCAGAATGCCTTCGGGGGGCAATGAGCAGTTCTTC. Drawing the rest from reference TRBV2 and TRBJ2-1, the complete variable domain is EPEVTQTPSHQVTQMGQEVILRCVPISNHLYFYWYRQILGQKVEFLVSFYNNEISEKSEIFDDQFSVERPDGSNFTLKIRSTKLEDSAMYFCASRMPSGGNEQFFGPGTRLTVL.

On this clonotype: This may come from a read error, since a much larger clone is one base off. The chain recombines TRBV29-1 with TRBJ2-4; unclear D gene. The last part of the DNA fits TRBJ2-5 better; the J call may be wrong. The CDR3 sequence is 10 residues long. CDR1 and CDR2 from the germline V gene are SQVTM and ANQGSEA. CDR3 in DNA: TGCAGCGTTTCCGCGGAGACCCAGTACTTC. Its protein is CSVSAETQYF.

This clonotype was seen more than once but under ten times. This chain uses TRBV6-6 with TRBJ2-1; D might be TRBD1 or TRBD2, each matching 5 bases. CDR1 and CDR2 from the germline V gene are MNHNY and SVGAGI (reference sequence). This CDR3 comprises 13 residues. Trimming shortened V by 6 bases and J by 9 bases, and 15 bases separated the two germline ends. This CDR3 reads CASSGTRVLEQFF. In nucleotides, the CDR3 is TGTGCCAGCAGCGGGACCAGGGTTCTTGAGCAGTTCTTC.

In its sample, this clonotype was seen many times. The chain recombines TRBV6-6 with TRBJ1-3; no reliable D call. Trimming stripped 2 bases from V and 4 bases from J, with 3 bases between. This CDR3 is built from 12 residues. The V gene's germline CDR1 is MNHNY and CDR2 SVGAGI (reference sequence). The CDR3 bases are TGTGCCAGCAGTTACAGGGGAAACACCATATATTTT. It is translated as CASSYRGNTIYF.

This clonotype turned up a few times. This chain connects TRBV9 to TRBJ2-3, with no clear D. The V end was cut by 0 bases, the J end by 4 bases, with 9 bases between. Germline loops: CDR1 SGDLS, CDR2 YYNGEE. This CDR3 comprises 14 residues. For the CDR3, the DNA is TGTGCCAGCAGCGTAGTCGGGCGGTCAGATACGCAGTATTTT. It codes for CASSVVGRSDTQYF. Combining the CDR3 with reference TRBV9 and TRBJ2-3 gives the whole variable domain DSGVTQTPKHLITATGQRVTLRCSPRSGDLSVYWYQQSLDQGLQFLIQYYNGEERAKGNILERFSAQQFPDLHSELNLSSLELGDSALYFCASSVVGRSDTQYFGPGTRLTVL.

In this sample, this clonotype turned up many times. This sequence joins TRBV24-1 and TRBJ2-7; no firm D call. Trimming shortened V by 11 bases and J by 7 bases, and 11 bases separated the two germline ends. CDR1 KGHDR and CDR2 SFDVKD come from the germline V gene. The CDR3 covers 10 residues. Written as DNA, the CDR3 is TGTGCCATCATATATAGGGAGCAGTACTTC. Translating it yields CAIIYREQYF.

The chain joins TRBV20-1 to TRBJ2-5; D remains ambiguous. The germline V and J ends were trimmed by 2 bases and 4 bases, with 14 bases remaining between them. From germline, CDR1 is DFQATT and CDR2 SNEGSKA (reference sequence). The CDR3 runs to 14 residues. CDR3 amino acids: CSARSMVSSETQYF. The CDR3, as DNA: TGCAGTGCTAGAAGTATGGTTTCCTCAGAGACCCAGTACTTC.

Comment on this clonotype: Compared with germline, one end of the junction differs, possibly owing to a read error. The CDR3 is CPSSLSSGQRDSPLHF. The CDR3 DNA follows: TGTCCCAGCAGCTTAAGTTCGGGACAGAGGGATTCACCCCTCCACTTT. The V call is TRBV7-6, the J call TRBJ1-6; 7 bases align to TRBD1. The germline CDR1 and CDR2 sequences are SGHVS and FNYEAQ. This CDR3 has 16 amino acids.

In this sample, this clonotype turned up many times. This sequence joins TRBV12-3 or TRBV12-4 and TRBJ2-7; D may match TRBD1 or TRBD2 (5 bases each). Trimming took off 4 bases at V and 6 bases at J, with 19 bases between the two ends. The length of the CDR3 is 15 residues. The DNA of the CDR3 is TGTGCCAGCAGTTCAAGGGGAGAAACCCTTGGCGAGCAGTACTTC. Its translation: CASSSRGETLGEQYF.